These 11 T cell receptor beta chains came from one sample sequenced in a study of T cell responses to AZD1222 COVID-19 vaccine. Here immunoSEQ multiplex PCR was the method, and the copy in TCRdb shows in-frame clones only, minus some. There are around 120,000 clones in the sample; more than 75% occur only once, and roughly 4% lies in the top ten. The source material was peripheral blood, sampled on day 0 of AZD1222 vaccination. Receptors originate from an adult in good health.

This clone was detected a few times. The gene calls are TRBV5-8 and TRBJ1-3; D is uncertain. The length of the CDR3 is 15 residues. V lost 0 bases, J lost 0 bases, and 7 bases lay in between. CDR1 SGHTS and CDR2 YDEGEE come from the germline V gene. CDR3 DNA: TGTGCCAGCAGCTTGGGAATGAGCTCTGGAAACACCATATATTTT. Translated, it gives CASSLGMSSGNTIYF.

The chain has TRBV5-4 and TRBJ1-4; D unclear. The germline CDR1 and CDR2 sequences are SGHNT and YYREEE (reference sequence). V was clipped by 4 bases and J by 2 bases, with 12 bases between them. CDR3 length: 15 amino acids. In DNA form, the CDR3 reads TGTGCCAGCAGCCATACGGGCAGGACTAATGAAAAACTGTTTTTT. Residues: CASSHTGRTNEKLFF. Full variable domain (remainder filled in from reference TRBV5-4 and TRBJ1-4): ETGVTQSPTHLIKTRGQQVTLRCSSQSGHNTVSWYQQALGQGPQFIFQYYREEENGRGNFPPRFSGLQFPNYSSELNVNALELDDSALYLCASSHTGRTNEKLFFGSGTQLSVL.

This clone was counted a single time. The chain carries TRBV11-2 and TRBJ1-1; tentatively, D is TRBD1 (5 bases). Germline assignment: CDR1 SGHAT and CDR2 FQNNGV. V lost 6 bases to trimming and J lost 1 base, with 9 bases between them. CDR3 length: 13 residues. The CDR3 DNA follows: TGTGCCAGCAGGAGGGGTGCGAACACTGAAGCTTTCTTT. Amino acid sequence: CASRRGANTEAFF.

The chain recombines TRBV6-1 with TRBJ2-7; 8 bases agree with TRBD2. The trim removed 0 bases at V and 8 bases at J, leaving 6 bases unmatched. The CDR3 has 14 amino acids. Germline loops: CDR1 MNHNS, CDR2 SASEGT. The CDR3 DNA follows: TGTGCCAGCAGTGAAGCCGGGGGGGGCATCAAGCAGTACTTC. Protein sequence: CASSEAGGGIKQYF.

This clone was seen only once. V and J are TRBV27 and TRBJ1-5; 7 bases line up with TRBD1. This CDR3 has 17 amino acids. The V gene's germline CDR1 is MNHEY and CDR2 SMNVEV (reference sequence). V shed 5 bases, J shed 0 bases, and the junction held 10 bases outside the gene matches. The CDR3 loop reads CASSPRQGLGSNQPQHF. CDR3 nucleotide sequence: TGTGCCAGCAGTCCGAGACAGGGACTTGGTAGCAATCAGCCCCAGCATTTT.

V gene TRBV5-1 combines with J gene TRBJ1-2; D gene ambiguous. Germline V CDR1 and CDR2: SGHRS, YFSETQ. Deletions cut 4 bases from V and 6 bases from J, with 13 bases between. CDR3 length: 13 amino acids. The DNA of the CDR3 is TGCGCCAGCAGCCAAGGCGGTGGGAATGGCTACACCTTC. Translation gives CASSQGGGNGYTF.

The chain has TRBV6-5 and TRBJ1-2; 9 positions agree with TRBD1. Per the germline V gene, CDR1 is MNHEY and CDR2 is SVGAGI. The CDR3 extends over 15 amino acids. Unmatched junction bases numbered 6, after V lost 5 bases and J lost 2 bases. The CDR3 here is CASSPRTGANYGYTF. CDR3 coding DNA: TGTGCCAGCAGTCCTCGGACAGGGGCAAACTATGGCTACACCTTC.

V usage is TRBV27 and J usage is TRBJ1-2; 10 bases match TRBD1. Germline V CDR1 and CDR2: MNHEY, SMNVEV (reference sequence). Trimming took 6 bases from V and 6 from J; bases not matched to a gene: 7. This CDR3 is built from 14 residues. CDR3 protein: CASSKTGGGDGYTF. Written as DNA, the CDR3 is TGTGCCAGCAGCAAGACAGGGGGCGGGGATGGCTACACCTTC.

This clone was seen more than once but under ten times. The chain is built from TRBV4-1 and TRBJ1-5; D unclear. V lost 0 bases to trimming and J lost 11 bases, with 11 bases between them. The CDR3 sequence is 13 residues long. Looked up from germline, CDR1 is MGHRA and CDR2 is YSYEKL. The CDR3 DNA sequence: TGCGCCAGCAGCCAAGACGAAGGAGGTTCCCAGCATTTT. It specifies CASSQDEGGSQHF.

This clone was seen once. V usage is TRBV10-3 and J usage is TRBJ2-1, with 7 bases that match TRBD2. CDR3 length: 16 residues. Germline-derived CDR1 and CDR2 are ENHRY and SYGVKD. With V trimmed by 2 bases and J by 5 bases, 9 bases remained unmatched. The DNA for the CDR3 is TGTGCCATCAGTGAGCCGGTAGGGCTAGCGGACAATGAGCAGTTCTTC. This translates into CAISEPVGLADNEQFF.

The chain uses TRBV29-1 and TRBJ1-1; a possible D gene is TRBD1 (6 bases). The CDR3 totals 14 residues. V lost 6 bases and J lost 3, with 17 bases in between. From germline, CDR1 is SQVTM and CDR2 ANQGSEA. Here the CDR3 reads CSVAPSGAYTEAFF. Here the CDR3 DNA reads TGCAGCGTGGCCCCCTCGGGGGCCTACACTGAAGCTTTCTTT.